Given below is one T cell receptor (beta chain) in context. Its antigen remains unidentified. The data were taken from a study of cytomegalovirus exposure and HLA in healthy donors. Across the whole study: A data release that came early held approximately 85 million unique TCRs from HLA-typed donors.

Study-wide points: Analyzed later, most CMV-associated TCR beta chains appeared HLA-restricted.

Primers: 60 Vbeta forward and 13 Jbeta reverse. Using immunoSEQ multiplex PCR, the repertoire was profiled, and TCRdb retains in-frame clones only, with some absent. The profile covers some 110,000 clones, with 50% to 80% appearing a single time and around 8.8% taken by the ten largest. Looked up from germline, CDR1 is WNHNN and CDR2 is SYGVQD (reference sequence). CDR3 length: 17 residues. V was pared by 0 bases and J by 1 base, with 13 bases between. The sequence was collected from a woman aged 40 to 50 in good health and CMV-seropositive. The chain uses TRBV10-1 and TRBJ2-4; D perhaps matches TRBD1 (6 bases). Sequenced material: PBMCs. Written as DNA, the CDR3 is TGCGCCAGCAGTGAGTCGAATACAGGGTCGGCCAAAAACATTCAGTACTTC. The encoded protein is CASSESNTGSAKNIQYF.